Listed here are 20 T cell receptor beta chains from one sample, sequenced in a study of blood T cell repertoires in COVID-19 (TCRdb year 2020). Library preparation employed the immunoSEQ multiplex PCR assay. TCRdb took this table from immuneACCESS and kept in-frame rearrangements with V and J called. Such tables lack part of the clones; where checked against another copy, unresolved V genes explain under half of the gap, and the rest is unexplained. Across this sample there are about 220,000 clones, with roughly 87% seen only once. The ten largest account for 2% to 3% of the sample. The sample consisted of PBMCs or T cells enriched from blood (not recorded which). The receptors stem from a woman in her 30s with acute COVID-19.

The chain recombines TRBV5-6 with TRBJ2-3; D perhaps matches TRBD2 (5 bases). The V end was cut by 3 bases, the J end by 3 bases, with 17 bases between. Per germline, CDR1 SGHDT and CDR2 YYEEEE. The CDR3 runs 16 residues. CDR3 nucleotide sequence: TGTGCCAGCAGCTCACCGGCGATAGCGACAACAGATACGCAGTATTTT. Protein: CASSSPAIATTDTQYF.

The chain links TRBV12-3 or TRBV12-4 to TRBJ2-7; 7 nucleotides align to TRBD1. Germline trimming cut 4 bases from V and 3 bases from J; bases unmatched to any gene: 3. There are 13 residues in the CDR3. This CDR3 reads CASSSGDSYEQYF. The DNA for the CDR3 is TGTGCCAGCAGTTCCGGGGACAGCTACGAGCAGTACTTC.

V usage is TRBV12-3 or TRBV12-4 and J usage is TRBJ1-3; the D is unclear. The length of the CDR3 is 13 residues. V lost 6 bases to trimming and J lost 7 bases, with 13 bases between them. The DNA for the CDR3 is TGTGCCAGCAGGATCCAGGTGGATAACACCATATATTTT. Translation: CASRIQVDNTIYF.

The chain joins TRBV7-9 to TRBJ2-5; a weak D match, TRBD2 (5 bases). V lost 4 bases, J lost 2 bases, and 14 bases lay in between. Germline loops: CDR1 SEHNR, CDR2 FQNEAQ (reference sequence). This CDR3 contains 15 residues. CDR3 protein: CASSYPLVGQETQYF. The CDR3 DNA follows: TGTGCCAGCAGCTATCCACTAGTGGGACAAGAGACCCAGTACTTC.

This clone has only a few counts. This rearrangement joins TRBV19 to TRBJ2-1; TRBD2 agrees at 13 bases. This CDR3 contains 16 residues. Germline V CDR1 and CDR2: LNHDA, SQIVND (reference sequence). Losses at the gene ends were 4 bases for V and 8 bases for J; bases not matched to a gene: 8. This CDR3 reads CASSTFTSGGGYEQFF. Here the CDR3 DNA reads TGTGCCAGTAGTACCTTCACTAGCGGGGGGGGTTATGAGCAGTTCTTC.

The chain couples TRBV7-9 to TRBJ2-1, with 10 bases that match TRBD1. J lost 16 bases, V lost 1 base, and 1 base had no gene match. This CDR3 has 11 amino acids. The germline CDR1 and CDR2 sequences are SEHNR and FQNEAQ (reference sequence). The DNA of the CDR3 is TGTGCCAGCAGCTTAGGGGACAGGGGTTTCTTC. Translation: CASSLGDRGFF.

This clone came up once. This chain links TRBV6-2 or TRBV6-3 with TRBJ1-5; 11 bases are a match to TRBD1. The CDR3 runs to 18 residues. V was clipped by 0 bases and J by 0 bases; unmatched bases: 4. Germline V gene sequence: CDR1 MNHEY, CDR2 SVGEGT. The CDR3 protein is CASSYSRDRGVSNQPQHF. CDR3 sequence (DNA): TGTGCCAGCAGTTACTCTCGGGACAGGGGGGTTAGCAATCAGCCCCAGCATTTT.

The gene calls are TRBV6-5 and TRBJ1-4, with D unclear. From germline, CDR1 is MNHEY and CDR2 SVGAGI. The CDR3 contains 15 residues. Trimming removed 2 bases from V and 0 bases from J, with 7 bases in between. The CDR3 reads CASSYNRATNEKLFF. CDR3 in DNA: TGTGCCAGCAGTTACAACAGAGCAACTAATGAAAAACTGTTTTTT.

V is TRBV7-6 and J is TRBJ1-5; a possible D gene is TRBD1 (5 bases). The CDR3 loop spans 14 amino acids. V was pared by 5 bases and J by 1 base, with 9 bases between. Germline CDR1 SGHVS, CDR2 FNYEAQ. CDR3 sequence reads: CASSQDNSNQPQHF. CDR3 nucleotides: TGTGCCAGCAGCCAGGACAACAGCAATCAGCCCCAGCATTTT. Variable domain in full (rest from reference TRBV7-6 and TRBJ1-5): GAGVSQSPRYKVTKRGQDVALRCDPISGHVSLYWYRQALGQGPEFLTYFNYEAQQDKSGLPNDRFSAERPEGSISTLTIQRTEQRDSAMYRCASSQDNSNQPQHFGDGTRLSIL.

The V and J genes are TRBV27 and TRBJ2-7; D is ambiguous. The CDR3 consists of 16 residues. V lost 0 bases to trimming and J lost 0 bases, with 12 bases between them. The germline CDR1 and CDR2 sequences are MNHEY and SMNVEV (reference sequence). CDR3 residues: CASSLSEPPSSYEQYF. CDR3 DNA: TGTGCCAGCAGTTTATCGGAACCACCTAGCTCCTACGAGCAGTACTTC.

The J gene is TRBJ1-2, the V gene TRBV19; possible D gene TRBD1, 6 bases. This CDR3 comprises 19 residues. From germline, CDR1 is LNHDA and CDR2 SQIVND (reference sequence). Trimming removed 6 bases from V and 3 bases from J, with 29 bases in between. The CDR3 DNA follows: TGTGCCAGTAGCTCCCGGACAGCATTAGGGCGTGAAAGTTACTATGGCTACACCTTC. This sequence encodes CASSSRTALGRESYYGYTF.

This clone turned up a few times. The genes are TRBV4-1 and TRBJ1-1; 8 nucleotides agree with TRBD1. V dropped 4 bases and J dropped 5; count of bases not matched to a gene: 9. Per the germline V gene, CDR1 is MGHRA and CDR2 is YSYEKL. There are 15 residues in the CDR3. This CDR3 reads CASSRAETGVTEAFF. For the CDR3, the DNA is TGCGCCAGCAGCCGCGCCGAGACAGGGGTGACTGAAGCTTTCTTT.

This clone has a single count. This rearrangement joins TRBV4-3 to TRBJ2-1; 7 positions agree with TRBD1. V lost 1 base to trimming and J lost 4 bases; unmatched junction nucleotides: 1. From germline, CDR1 is LGHNA and CDR2 YSLEER. This CDR3 is built from 14 residues. DNA of the CDR3: TGCGCCAGCAGCCAAGGGACAGGTTACAATGAGCAGTTCTTC. Translating it yields CASSQGTGYNEQFF.

This chain connects TRBV3-1 (or the pseudogene TRBV3-2) to TRBJ2-3; D ambiguous. The CDR3 covers 13 residues. Trimming removed 4 bases at V and 8 bases at J, with 13 bases between. Germline lookup yields CDR1 LGHDT and CDR2 YNNKEL (reference sequence). CDR3 nucleotides: TGTGCCAGCAGCCCGCTTGACATCGGTACGCAGTATTTT. Protein sequence: CASSPLDIGTQYF.

V is TRBV12-3 or TRBV12-4 and J is TRBJ2-2; D is possibly TRBD1 (5 bases). Trimming took off 7 bases at V and 4 bases at J, with 10 bases between the two ends. The CDR3 contains 13 residues. The CDR3 spells CASNPTVTGELFF. The CDR3 bases are TGTGCCAGCAACCCGACAGTCACCGGGGAGCTGTTTTTT.

The CDR3 DNA reads as TGTGCCAGCAGGCAAAAGCGGGACAGGGGGCGCGTTACCGGGGAGCTGTTTTTT. Translation gives CASRQKRDRGRVTGELFF. The V and J genes are TRBV7-9 and TRBJ2-2; 12 bases match TRBD1. Looked up from germline, CDR1 is SEHNR and CDR2 is FQNEAQ (reference sequence). Trimming took 6 bases from V and 5 from J; bases not matched to a gene: 13. This CDR3 region has 18 residues.

This chain links TRBV19 with TRBJ1-2; TRBD1 matches at 8 bases. The ends lost 5 bases at V and 4 bases at J; junction bases unmatched: 9. CDR3 length equals 15 residues. Per germline, CDR1 LNHDA and CDR2 SQIVND (reference sequence). CDR3 sequence: CASSPRTGWAYGYTF. The CDR3 nucleotides read TGTGCCAGTAGTCCAAGGACAGGGTGGGCCTATGGCTACACCTTC.

The chain combines TRBV18 with TRBJ2-1; D is perhaps TRBD2 (6 bases). CDR3 size: 15 residues. Deletions cut 4 bases from V and 4 bases from J, with 14 bases between. CDR1 KGHSH and CDR2 LQKENI come from the germline V gene. The CDR3 DNA is TGTGCCAGCTCACTGGGGGACTCCTCTTACAATGAGCAGTTCTTC. Encoded protein: CASSLGDSSYNEQFF.

This clone was seen once. CDR3 bases: TGCGCCAGCATGGGACAGATTGGGCAGTATTTT. This gives the protein CASMGQIGQYF. This rearrangement joins TRBV10-2 to TRBJ2-3; 7 bases map to TRBD1. Looked up from germline, CDR1 is WSHSY and CDR2 is SAAADI. V lost 7 bases, J lost 11 bases, and 6 bases stayed unmatched. This CDR3 spans 11 amino acids.

This chain links TRBV10-3 with TRBJ2-7, with a tentative D call TRBD2 (5 bases). Trimming cost V 5 bases and J 2 bases, with 13 bases left between them. Germline V gene lookup returns CDR1 ENHRY and CDR2 SYGVKD. This CDR3 spans 14 amino acids. For the CDR3, the DNA is TGTGCCATCAGTCTAGCTGGAAGGCCCTACGAGCAGTACTTC. Its protein product is CAISLAGRPYEQYF.